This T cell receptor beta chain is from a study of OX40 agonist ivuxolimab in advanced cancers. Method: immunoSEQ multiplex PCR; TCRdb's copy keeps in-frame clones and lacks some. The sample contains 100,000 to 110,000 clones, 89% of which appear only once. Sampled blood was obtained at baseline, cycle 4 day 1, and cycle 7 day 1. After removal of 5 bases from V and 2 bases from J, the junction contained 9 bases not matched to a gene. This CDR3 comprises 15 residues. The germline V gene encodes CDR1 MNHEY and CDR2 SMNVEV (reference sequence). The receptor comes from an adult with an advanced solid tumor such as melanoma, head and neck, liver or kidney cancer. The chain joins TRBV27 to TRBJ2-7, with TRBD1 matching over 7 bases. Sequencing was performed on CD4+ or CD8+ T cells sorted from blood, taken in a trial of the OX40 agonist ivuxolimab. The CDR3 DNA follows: TGTGCCAGCAGTACATATGGGGACAGCACCTACGAGCAGTACTTC. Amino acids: CASSTYGDSTYEQYF.